This TCR beta chain was captured in a study of CD8 T cells in Susac syndrome. The study's findings and limits: The study recognized that the number of individuals in its TCR sequencing and HLA analysis was relatively small.

As concerns this clonotype: Its antigen is still unknown.

RNA totalling about 0.45 to 1 ug underwent reverse transcription with random hexamers. Coverage of TCR beta CDR3 amplification by immunoSEQ multiplex PCR extended to 54 Vbeta and 13 Jbeta. TCRdb passed the immunoSEQ multiplex PCR reads through MiXCR, listing each CDR3 protein once. The sample holds about 80,000 distinct CDR3 sequences, 94% seen once. This CDR3 is built from 14 residues. V shed 1 base, J shed 15 bases, and the junction held 11 bases outside the gene matches. Sequencing targeted TCR beta in blood CD8+ and CD4+ T cells. Through negative isolation, CD4+ and CD8+ T cells were obtained, while TEMRA cells were enriched using FACS.

The specimen was CD8+ T cells from PBMCs. The receptor comes from a human donor with Susac syndrome. The chain recombines TRBV12-3 or TRBV12-4 with TRBJ2-1, with 8 bases identical to TRBD2. CDR3 coding DNA: TGTGCCAGCAGTTTAGACGGGGGACTAGGAAGACCGTTCTTC. This translates into CASSLDGGLGRPFF.